The TCR beta chain under discussion was sequenced for a study of HIV-infected patients and healthy controls. 450 to 600 ng RNA was reverse transcribed with alpha and beta constant-region primers. Each of the alpha and beta chains got its own library through chain-specific third strand synthesis with indices. TCRdb redid the calling of the 5' RACE reads with MiXCR, one entry per CDR3 protein. The sample includes 15,000 to 20,000 distinct CDR3 sequences, 8% to 10% seen only once; the top ten take roughly 2.5%. No cell fractionation was done, so the repertoire covers all unsorted peripheral blood T cells. This clonotype was detected many times. Input material: blood. The clonotype was recovered from an adult in good health.

CDR3 sequence reads: CSARQGLSHQPQHF. CDR3 DNA: TGCAGTGCTAGACAGGGTCTTAGTCATCAGCCCCAGCATTTT. This chain links TRBV20-1 with TRBJ1-5; TRBD1 might be the D (5 bases). Germline CDR1 and CDR2: DFQATT and SNEGSKA (reference sequence). This CDR3 region has 14 residues. Trimming stripped 2 bases from V and 5 bases from J, with 13 bases between.